The present entry profiles one TCR beta chain with its context. This record comes from a study of chemoradiotherapy in HPV16-positive cancers. Study as a whole: Candidate HPV-specific T-cell clones and common TCR motifs came from functional assays in two HPV16-positive patients.

Looked up from germline, CDR1 is SGHRS and CDR2 is YFSETQ. The V end was cut by 4 bases, the J end by 2 bases, with 10 bases between. This CDR3 has 13 amino acids. Clones were read by immunoSEQ multiplex PCR, and TCRdb kept only the in-frame ones, dropping some. The data contain about 7,000 clones, around 79% of them singletons. This chain uses TRBV5-1 with TRBJ2-7; D ambiguous. This sample was obtained from a patient who underwent chemoradiotherapy. This TCR was sampled from a human donor with HPV-associated anogenital cancer. The CDR3 region is CASSPGPPYEQYF. DNA for the CDR3: TGCGCCAGCAGCCCCGGGCCTCCCTACGAGCAGTACTTC.